This T cell receptor beta chain came from a study of cytotoxic CD8 clonotypes in ibrutinib-treated CLL. Libraries were prepared by immunoSEQ multiplex PCR; TCRdb keeps only in-frame clonotypes and omits some of them. The sample has approximately 70,000 clones; 90% are singletons. The CDR3 is made up of 15 amino acids. CDR1 and CDR2 from the germline V gene are SEHNR and FQNEAQ (reference sequence). Trimming removed 8 bases from V and 6 bases from J; junction bases left unmatched: 14. The material sequenced was PBMCs, taken after 12 months of ibrutinib treatment. The clonotype comes from a human donor with chronic lymphocytic leukemia. V usage is TRBV7-9 and J usage is TRBJ1-2; 8 nucleotides line up with TRBD1. The CDR3 nucleotides read TGTGCCAGCTTAAAACCCAGGGGGCGACCTGATGGCTACACCTTC. As protein: CASLKPRGRPDGYTF.